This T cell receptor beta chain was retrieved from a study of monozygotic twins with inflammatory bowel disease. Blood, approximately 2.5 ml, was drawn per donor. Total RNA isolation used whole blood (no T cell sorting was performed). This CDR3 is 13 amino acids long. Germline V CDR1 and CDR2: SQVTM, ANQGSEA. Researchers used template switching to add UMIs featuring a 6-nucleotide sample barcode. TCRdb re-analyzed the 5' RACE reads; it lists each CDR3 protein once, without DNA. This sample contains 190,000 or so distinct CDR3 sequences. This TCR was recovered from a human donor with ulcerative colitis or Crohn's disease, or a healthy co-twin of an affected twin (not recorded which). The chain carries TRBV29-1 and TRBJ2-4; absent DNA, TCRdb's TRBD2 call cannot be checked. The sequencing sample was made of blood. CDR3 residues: CSVKAGRGNIQYF.